The following is a TCR beta chain sequence with its context. The data were taken from a study of blood T cell repertoires in COVID-19. This CDR3 is 14 amino acids long. Trimming cost V 2 bases and J 2 bases, with 8 bases left between them. Germline V gene sequence: CDR1 SGHAT, CDR2 FQDESV (reference sequence). Here immunoSEQ multiplex PCR was the method, and the copy in TCRdb shows in-frame clones only, minus some. The data show 250,000 to 350,000 clones, roughly 87% seen once. The source of this sequence is a woman aged 30 to 39 who had recovered from COVID-19. The chain carries TRBV11-1 and TRBJ2-3; tentative D call: TRBD2 (5 bases). Sequenced: PBMCs or T cells enriched from blood (not recorded which). Here the CDR3 reads CASSLRRDTDTQYF. CDR3 DNA sequence: TGTGCCAGCAGCTTACGCCGGGACACAGATACGCAGTATTTT.